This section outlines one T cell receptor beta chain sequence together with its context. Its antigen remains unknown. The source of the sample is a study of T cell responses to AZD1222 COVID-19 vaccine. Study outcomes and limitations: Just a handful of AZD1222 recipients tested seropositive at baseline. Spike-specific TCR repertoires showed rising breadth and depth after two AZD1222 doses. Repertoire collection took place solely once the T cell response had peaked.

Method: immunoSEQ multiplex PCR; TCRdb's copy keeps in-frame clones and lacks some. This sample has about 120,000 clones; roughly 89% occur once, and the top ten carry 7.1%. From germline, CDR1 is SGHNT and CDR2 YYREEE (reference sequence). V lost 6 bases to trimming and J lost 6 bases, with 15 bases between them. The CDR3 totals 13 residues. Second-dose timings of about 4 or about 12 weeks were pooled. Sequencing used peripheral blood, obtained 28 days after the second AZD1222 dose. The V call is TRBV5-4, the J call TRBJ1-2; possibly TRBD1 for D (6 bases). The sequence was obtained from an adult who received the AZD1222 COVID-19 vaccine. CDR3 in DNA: TGTGCCAGCATGATAGGGGGAAGGCATGGCTACACCTTC. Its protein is CASMIGGRHGYTF.